This record concerns one TCR beta chain sequence. Its specificity is unknown. Nominally healthy donors provided the samples, though records likely missed some immune exposures. The sample originates from a study of cytomegalovirus exposure and HLA in healthy donors. Trimming cost V 7 bases and J 0 bases; bases outside gene matches: 0. The CDR3 spans 12 residues. Germline CDR1 is MNHNY and CDR2 is SVGAGI (reference sequence). In the PCR, 60 Vbeta and 13 Jbeta primers were used. The assay was immunoSEQ multiplex PCR, and TCRdb's table has in-frame clones only and misses some. The data show under 200,000 clones, approximately 62% seen once. Study-level findings and limits: Across donors, most TCRs were seen rarely, yet some public ones were widespread. A later analysis showed TCR association rates differing by HLA locus, peaking at DRB1 and lowest at HLA-C. Per a prior analysis, the majority of TCR beta V segments were productive roughly 87% or roughly 30% of the time.

The genes are TRBV6-6 and TRBJ2-7, with 7 bases lining up with TRBD1. The sequencing input was PBMCs. The sequence came from a man aged 45-65 years in good health and CMV-seronegative. This chain's CDR3 is CASTGGSYEQYF. CDR3 DNA: TGTGCCAGCACAGGGGGCTCCTACGAGCAGTACTTC.